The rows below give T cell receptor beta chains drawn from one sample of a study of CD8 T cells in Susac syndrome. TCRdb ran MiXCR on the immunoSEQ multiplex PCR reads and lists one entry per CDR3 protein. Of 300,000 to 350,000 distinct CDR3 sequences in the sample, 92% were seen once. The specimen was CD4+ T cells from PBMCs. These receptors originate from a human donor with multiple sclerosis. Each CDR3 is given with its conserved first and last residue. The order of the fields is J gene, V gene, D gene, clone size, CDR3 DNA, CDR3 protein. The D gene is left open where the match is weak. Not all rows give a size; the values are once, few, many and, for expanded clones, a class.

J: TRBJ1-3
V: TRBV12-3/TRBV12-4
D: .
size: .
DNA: TGTGCCAGCAGGTCCCTGCCAGGCAGTTCTGGAAACACCATATATTTT
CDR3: CASRSLPGSSGNTIYF

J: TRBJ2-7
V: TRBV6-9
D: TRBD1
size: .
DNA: TGTGCCAGCATTGGACAGGGCAGCTCCTACGAGCAGTACTTC
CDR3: CASIGQGSSYEQYF

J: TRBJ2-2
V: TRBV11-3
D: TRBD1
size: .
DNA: TGTGCCAGCAGCCCCGGGGGACAGGCTATCAGGGAGCTGTTTTTT
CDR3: CASSPGGQAIRELFF

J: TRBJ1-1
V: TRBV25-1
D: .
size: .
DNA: TGTGCCAGCAGTGAAGCCCGACAGGCCCGCACTGAAGCTTTCTTT
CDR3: CASSEARQARTEAFF

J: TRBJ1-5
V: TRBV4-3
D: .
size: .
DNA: TGCGCCAGCAGCGATGACGGAGGGCAGCCTCTCAATCAGCCCCAGCATTTT
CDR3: CASSDDGGQPLNQPQHF

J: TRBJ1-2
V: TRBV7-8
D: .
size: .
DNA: TGTGCCAGCAGCACTCAGACAGACTATGGCTACACCTTC
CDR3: CASSTQTDYGYTF

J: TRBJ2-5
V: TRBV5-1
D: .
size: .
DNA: TGCGCCAGCAGCTTGGAGTCGTCTGCGGAGACCCAGTACTTC
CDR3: CASSLESSAETQYF

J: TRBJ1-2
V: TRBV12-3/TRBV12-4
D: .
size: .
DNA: TGTGCCAGCAGTACCTCAAAAGGGGGAATCTATGGCTACACCTTC
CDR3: CASSTSKGGIYGYTF

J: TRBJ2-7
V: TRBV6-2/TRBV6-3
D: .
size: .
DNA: TGTGCCAGCAGTCCCCGGGCAGGGAAGTCATACGAGCAGTACTTC
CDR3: CASSPRAGKSYEQYF

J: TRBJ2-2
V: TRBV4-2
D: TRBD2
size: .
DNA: TGTGCCAGCAGCCAAGGAGGGTTTAGCGGGAGGCCGACGAACACCGGGGAGCTGTTTTTT
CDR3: CASSQGGFSGRPTNTGELFF

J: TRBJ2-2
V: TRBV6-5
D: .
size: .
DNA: TGTGCCAGCAGTTACTTTTTGACCGGGGAGCTGTTTTTT
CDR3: CASSYFLTGELFF

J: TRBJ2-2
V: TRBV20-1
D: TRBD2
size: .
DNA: TGCAGTGCTGCGAGACTAGCGGCCTCCACCGGGGAGCTGTTTTTT
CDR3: CSAARLAASTGELFF

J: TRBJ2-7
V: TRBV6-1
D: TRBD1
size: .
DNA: TGTGCCAGCACCTTCCGGGGACAGGGGAGGAAAGCTCCGTACGAGCAGTACTTC
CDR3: CASTFRGQGRKAPYEQYF

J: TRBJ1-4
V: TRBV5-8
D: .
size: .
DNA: TGTGCCAGCAGCGCGAGCGGGACTAGGGAAAAACTGTTTTTT
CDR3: CASSASGTREKLFF

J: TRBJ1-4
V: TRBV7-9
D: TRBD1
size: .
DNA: TGTGCCAGCAGTCCCCCCCTCCGTGTCGCGGGACAGGAACGGGAAAAACTGTTTTTT
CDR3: CASSPPLRVAGQEREKLFF

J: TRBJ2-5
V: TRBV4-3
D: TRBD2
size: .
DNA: TGCGCCAGCAGCCACGGGGGGAGAGGGCGCGCAGAGACCCAGTACTTC
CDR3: CASSHGGRGRAETQYF

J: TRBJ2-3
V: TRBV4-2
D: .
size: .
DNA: TGTGCCAGCAGCCAAGAACCCATCTATACGCAGTATTTT
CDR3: CASSQEPIYTQYF

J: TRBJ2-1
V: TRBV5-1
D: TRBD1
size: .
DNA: TGCGCCAGCAGCTTGGACAGGGGAGATTTAAATGAGCAGTTCTTC
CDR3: CASSLDRGDLNEQFF

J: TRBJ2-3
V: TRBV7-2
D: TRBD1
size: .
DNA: TGTGCCAGCAGCTTAGGGACCAGACAGGGATTTACGCAGTATTTT
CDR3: CASSLGTRQGFTQYF

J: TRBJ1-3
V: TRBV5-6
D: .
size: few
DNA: TGTGCCAGCAGCTTGCCAGGGACTGGAAACACCATATATTTT
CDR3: CASSLPGTGNTIYF

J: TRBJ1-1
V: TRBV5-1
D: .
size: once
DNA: TGCGCCAGCAGCTTGGGAACCCCAATGAACACTGAAGCTTTCTTT
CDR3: CASSLGTPMNTEAFF

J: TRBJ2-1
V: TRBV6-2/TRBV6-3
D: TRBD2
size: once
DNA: TGTGCCAGCAGGCCGGGGGGTCAGGGTTTCAATGAGCAGTTCTTC
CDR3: CASRPGGQGFNEQFF

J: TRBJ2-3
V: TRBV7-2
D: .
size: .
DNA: TGTGCCAGCAGCTTCCCTCCTGGGGCGGCGCAGTATTTT
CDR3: CASSFPPGAAQYF

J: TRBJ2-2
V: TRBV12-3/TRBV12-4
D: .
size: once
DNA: TGTGCCAGCACCTACGACAGGCCGGACACCGGGGAGCTGTTTTTT
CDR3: CASTYDRPDTGELFF

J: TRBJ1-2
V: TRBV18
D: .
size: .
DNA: TGTGCCAGCTCACCTTTGCGGGGGGAGAATTTCGGCTACACCTTC
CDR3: CASSPLRGENFGYTF

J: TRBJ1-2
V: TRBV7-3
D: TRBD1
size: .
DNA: TGTGCCAGCAGCTCGAGACCGGGACAGGGATTGGATGGCTACACCTTC
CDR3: CASSSRPGQGLDGYTF

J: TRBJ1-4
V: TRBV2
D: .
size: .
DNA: TGTGCCAGCAGCCTGACGGGGGCTAGGCCGGAAAAACTGTTTTTT
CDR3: CASSLTGARPEKLFF

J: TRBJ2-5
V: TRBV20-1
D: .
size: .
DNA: TGCAGTGTCATGCTCAGGGGAGAGACCCAGTACTTC
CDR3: CSVMLRGETQYF

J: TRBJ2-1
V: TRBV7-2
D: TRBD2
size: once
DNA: TGTGCCAGCAGCTTAGGGGCTAGCGGGTCAATGCAGTTCTTC
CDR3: CASSLGASGSMQFF

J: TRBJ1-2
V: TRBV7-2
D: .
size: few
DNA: TGTGCCAGCAGCTTAGCCAGGGGAAAGGCTCATGGCTACACCTTC
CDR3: CASSLARGKAHGYTF

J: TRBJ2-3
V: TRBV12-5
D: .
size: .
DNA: TGTGCTAGTGGTTTGGTTATCTCGGATACGCAGTATTTT
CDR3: CASGLVISDTQYF

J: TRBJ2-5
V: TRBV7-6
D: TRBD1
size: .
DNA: TGTGCCAGCAGCTTAAACAGGGGGGTGACCCAGTACTTC
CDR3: CASSLNRGVTQYF